The entry below gives a single T cell receptor (beta chain) sequence along with its context. This sample is part of a study of blood T cell repertoires in COVID-19. Authors' processing steps: Reference gene primer amplification yielded estimated nucleated cell counts. Sequencing used immunoSEQ multiplex PCR; TCRdb keeps in-frame clones, though not all of them. From that table come the V and J calls and clone size; the DNA was used to work out D and trimming. The data hold a few hundred thousand clones, with 80% to 90% observed a single time. Which cohort a participant joined came from the clinical history participants gave. Recovery meant two consecutive negative NP/OP PCR tests, professional clearance, or resolved symptoms. Trimming cost V 1 base and J 0 bases, with 6 bases left between them. The CDR3 has 15 residues. The germline CDR1 and CDR2 sequences are LGHDT and YNNKEL (reference sequence).

The receptor's source is a young man who had recovered from COVID-19. The sequenced material came from PBMCs or T cells enriched from blood (not recorded which). The chain employs TRBV3-1 (or the pseudogene TRBV3-2) and TRBJ2-2; D is undetermined. CDR3 sequence reads: CASSQGASNTGELFF. As DNA, the CDR3 is TGTGCCAGCAGCCAAGGCGCCTCGAACACCGGGGAGCTGTTTTTT.